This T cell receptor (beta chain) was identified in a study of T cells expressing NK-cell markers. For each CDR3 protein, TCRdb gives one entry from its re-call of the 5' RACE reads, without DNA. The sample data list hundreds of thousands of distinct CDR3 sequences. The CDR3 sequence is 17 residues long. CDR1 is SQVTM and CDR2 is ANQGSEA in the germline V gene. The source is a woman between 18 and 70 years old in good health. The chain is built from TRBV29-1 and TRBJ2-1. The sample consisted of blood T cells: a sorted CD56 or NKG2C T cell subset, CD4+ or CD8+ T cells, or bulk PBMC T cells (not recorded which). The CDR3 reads CSVEVTLQGLGYNEQFF.